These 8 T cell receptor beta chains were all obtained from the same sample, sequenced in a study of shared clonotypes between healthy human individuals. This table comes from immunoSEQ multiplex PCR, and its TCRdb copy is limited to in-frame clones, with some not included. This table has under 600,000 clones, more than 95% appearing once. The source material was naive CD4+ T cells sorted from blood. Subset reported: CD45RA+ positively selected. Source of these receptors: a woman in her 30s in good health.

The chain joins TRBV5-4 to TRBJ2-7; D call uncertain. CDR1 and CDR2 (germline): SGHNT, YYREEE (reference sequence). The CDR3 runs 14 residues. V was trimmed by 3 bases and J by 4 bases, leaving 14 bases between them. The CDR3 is CASSSPVIGYEQYF. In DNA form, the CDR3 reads TGTGCCAGCAGCTCCCCTGTGATCGGGTACGAGCAGTACTTC.

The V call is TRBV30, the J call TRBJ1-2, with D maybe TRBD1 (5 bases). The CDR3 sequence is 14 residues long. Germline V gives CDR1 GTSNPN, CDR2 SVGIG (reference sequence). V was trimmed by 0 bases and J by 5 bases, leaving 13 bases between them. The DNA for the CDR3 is TGTGCCTGGAGTGTGTTTGGGGCACCATATGGCTACACCTTC. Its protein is CAWSVFGAPYGYTF.

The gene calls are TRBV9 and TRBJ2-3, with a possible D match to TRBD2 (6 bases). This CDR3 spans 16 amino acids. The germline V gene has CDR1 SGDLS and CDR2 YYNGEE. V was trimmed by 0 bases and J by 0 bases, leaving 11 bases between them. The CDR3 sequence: CASSVVGGDSTDTQYF. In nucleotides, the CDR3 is TGTGCCAGCAGCGTAGTGGGCGGGGACAGCACAGATACGCAGTATTTT.

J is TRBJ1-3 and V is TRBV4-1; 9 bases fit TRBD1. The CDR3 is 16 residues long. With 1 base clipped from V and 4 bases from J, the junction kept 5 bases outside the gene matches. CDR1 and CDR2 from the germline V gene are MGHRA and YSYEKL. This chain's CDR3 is CASSQAQGAFGNTIYF. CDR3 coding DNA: TGCGCCAGCAGCCAAGCACAGGGGGCATTCGGAAACACCATATATTTT.

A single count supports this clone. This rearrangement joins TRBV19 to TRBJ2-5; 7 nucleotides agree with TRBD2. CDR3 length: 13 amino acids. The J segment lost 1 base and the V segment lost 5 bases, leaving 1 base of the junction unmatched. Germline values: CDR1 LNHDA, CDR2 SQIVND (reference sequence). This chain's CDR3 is CASSPGGQETQYF. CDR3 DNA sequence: TGTGCCAGTAGTCCGGGAGGCCAAGAGACCCAGTACTTC.

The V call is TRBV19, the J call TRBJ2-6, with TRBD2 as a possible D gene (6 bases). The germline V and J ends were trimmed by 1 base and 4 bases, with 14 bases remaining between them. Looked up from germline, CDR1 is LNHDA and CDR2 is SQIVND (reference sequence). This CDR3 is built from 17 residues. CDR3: CASSIVGGMKGANVLTF. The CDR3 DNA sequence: TGTGCCAGTAGTATAGTTGGGGGGATGAAAGGGGCCAACGTCCTGACTTTC.

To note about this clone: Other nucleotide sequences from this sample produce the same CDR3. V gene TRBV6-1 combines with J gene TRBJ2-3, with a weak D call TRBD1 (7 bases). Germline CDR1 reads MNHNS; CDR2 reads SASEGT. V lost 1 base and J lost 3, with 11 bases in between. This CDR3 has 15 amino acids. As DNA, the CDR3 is TGTGCCAGCAGTGAAGAGGCAGGGGGGACAGATACGCAGTATTTT. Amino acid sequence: CASSEEAGGTDTQYF.

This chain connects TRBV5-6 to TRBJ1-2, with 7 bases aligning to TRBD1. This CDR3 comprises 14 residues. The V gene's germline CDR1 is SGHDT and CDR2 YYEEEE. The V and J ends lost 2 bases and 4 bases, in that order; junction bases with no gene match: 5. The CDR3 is CASSFTGTVYGYTF. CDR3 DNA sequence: TGTGCCAGCAGCTTTACCGGGACAGTCTATGGCTACACCTTC.